This T cell receptor beta chain was identified during a study of CD8+CD57+ T cells in acquired aplastic anemia. Study-wide findings and caveats: Patient and control CD8+ Simpson's diversity was not significantly different. Over 25 shared CD8+ CDR3s appeared highly expressed within patients' immunodominant clones.

Before being chosen for sequencing, patients had shown CD8+CD57+ cell expansion by flow cytometry. As for this clonotype: The antigen is undetermined.

Genomic DNA templated the TCR beta VDJ and CDR3 profiling. TCRdb re-called the reads through MiXCR, storing one row per CDR3 protein. The data contain about 240,000 distinct CDR3 sequences, more than 40% of them singletons. The germline V and J ends were trimmed by 0 bases and 1 base, with 7 bases remaining between them. From germline, CDR1 is LNHNV and CDR2 YYDKDF (reference sequence). This CDR3 is built from 14 residues. The chain links TRBV15 to TRBJ2-7, with D hard to call. The TCR was taken from a human donor with aplastic anemia. The sequenced material came from sorted CD4+, CD8+, or CD8+CD57+ T cells (not recorded which) from PBMCs. CDR3 residues: CATSRDRASYEQYF. The CDR3 nucleotides are TGTGCCACCAGCAGAGATCGGGCTTCCTACGAGCAGTACTTC.